This TCR beta chain was identified during a study of CD4 T cells in relation to SARS-CoV-2 and coronaviruses. At the level of the study: ViraFEST: approximately ten-day antigen culture of PBMCs, then TCR beta CDR3 sequencing. Study observations and caveats: Compared with monoreactive clones, crossreactive clones showed significantly weaker SARS-CoV-2 expansion.

On this clone: The antigen remains unidentified.

Unexposed donor CD4+ T cells date from about 2011-2019, before the COVID-19 pandemic. Isolation of CD4+ T cells took place after approximately eleven days in culture. Unexposed-donor CD4+ T cells were probed with SARS-CoV-2 S/N and four cold-coronavirus spikes, cells permitting. Clones were sequenced by immunoSEQ multiplex PCR, and TCRdb holds only the in-frame ones, with some missing. The table records about 23,000 clones, approximately 80% of them present only once. This CDR3 region has 11 residues. Deletions cut 3 bases from V and 4 bases from J, with 1 base between. The V gene's germline CDR1 is MGHDK and CDR2 SYGVNS.

The sequencing sample was made of CD4+ T cells from PBMCs, cultured in vitro. This clonotype was sampled from a human donor in good health. V is TRBV25-1 and J is TRBJ2-1, with D unresolved. This CDR3 reads CASSEYNEQFF. Here the CDR3 DNA reads TGTGCCAGCAGTGAGTACAATGAGCAGTTCTTC.